Listed below are T cell receptor beta chains from one sample, sequenced in a study of glioma-infiltrating T cells after dendritic cell vaccination. Clones were sequenced by immunoSEQ multiplex PCR, and TCRdb holds only the in-frame ones, with some missing. Found here are about 32,000 clones, 90% of them singletons; the top ten hold 2.2%. The sequencing here drew on blood, taken before dendritic cell vaccination. These receptors were taken from a human donor with glioblastoma. Each CDR3 is given with its conserved first and last residue. The D gene is left open where the match is weak.

d_call j_call v_call cdr3_nt cdr3_aa
NA TRBJ2-3 TRBV14 TGTGCCAGCAGCCAAGGATCGAGTTATACGCAGTATTTT CASSQGSSYTQYF
NA TRBJ2-2 TRBV6-5 TGTGCCAGCAGTTACTCGTTGACAGGAGGTTCCGGGGAGCTGTTTTTT CASSYSLTGGSGELFF
NA TRBJ2-5 TRBV7-2 TGTGCCAGCAGCTTAAGGGAAAGGGTAAGGGGCCAAGAGACCCAGTACTTC CASSLRERVRGQETQYF
NA TRBJ1-5 TRBV7-2 TGTGCCAGCAGCTCAGGGAGGGTTCAGCCCCAGCATTTT CASSSGRVQPQHF
NA TRBJ2-3 TRBV29-1 TGCAGCGTTCATAACACTGCACAGATATCAACGCAGTATTTT CSVHNTAQISTQYF
NA TRBJ1-6 TRBV7-9 TGTGCCAGCAGCTTAGTTTCAGAAATATCCCCCCTCCACTTT CASSLVSEISPLHF
TRBD2 TRBJ2-5 TRBV5-5 TGTGCCAGCAGCCAGGCGCGGGGGGCCGATGCCAGAGAGACCCAGTACTTC CASSQARGADARETQYF
NA TRBJ2-3 TRBV6-5 TGTGCCAGCAGTTCAGGAAAGGGGGGGACAGATACGCAGTATTTT CASSSGKGGTDTQYF
TRBD2 TRBJ2-3 TRBV5-8 TGTGCCAGCAGCTTGGGACTAGCGCATGCAGGGGCAGATACGCAGTATTTT CASSLGLAHAGADTQYF
NA TRBJ2-7 TRBV5-5 TGTGCCAGCAGCCGGGACACCGACTACGAGCAGTACTTC CASSRDTDYEQYF